Listed below are T cell receptor beta chains from one sample, sequenced in a study of blood T cells in healthy people across ages. TCRdb itself ran the 5' RACE reads through MiXCR, one entry per CDR3 protein. The table has approximately 1,100,000 distinct CDR3 sequences, over 35% seen once. Material: blood. The receptors originated from a woman in her sixties or seventies in good health. Both conserved end residues are part of each CDR3. Each record gives: J gene, D gene, clone size, V gene, CDR3 protein, CDR3 DNA. A D gene is named only where the DNA matches it firmly. Not all rows give a size; the values are once, few, many and, for expanded clones, a class.

>TRBJ2-1|TRBD1|-|TRBV20-1
CSAFRTGDNEQFF
TGCAGTGCTTTTAGGACAGGGGACAATGAGCAGTTCTTC
>TRBJ2-6|-|-|TRBV28
CASGRPSGANVLTF
TGTGCCAGTGGACGGCCCTCTGGGGCCAACGTCCTGACTTTC
>TRBJ1-2|TRBD1|-|TRBV7-2
CASSRTGGYGYTF
TGTGCCAGCAGCCGGACAGGGGGTTATGGCTACACCTTC
>TRBJ1-5|-|-|TRBV7-9
CASSLAGQNQPQHF
TGTGCCAGCAGCTTAGCGGGGCAGAATCAGCCCCAGCATTTT
>TRBJ2-1|TRBD2|few|TRBV4-2
CASSQGGTSINEQFF
TGTGCCAGCAGCCAAGGGGGGACTAGTATCAATGAGCAGTTCTTC
>TRBJ1-4|-|-|TRBV5-1
CASSLGRSGEKLFF
TGCGCCAGCAGCCTGGGACGGTCAGGAGAAAAACTGTTTTTT
>TRBJ2-7|TRBD2|few|TRBV11-2
CASSLISSGTSYEQYF
TGTGCCAGCAGCTTAATTTCTAGCGGTACTTCCTACGAGCAGTACTTC
>TRBJ2-7|-|-|TRBV7-6
CASSPGSTASYEQYF
TGTGCCAGCAGCCCGGGCTCGACAGCCTCCTACGAGCAGTACTTC
>TRBJ2-3|-|few|TRBV21-1
CASSFGTSLSTDTQYF
TGTGCCAGCAGCTTCGGGACTAGCCTTAGCACAGATACGCAGTATTTT
>TRBJ2-1|-|once|TRBV15
CATSRDKSSGYRNEQFF
TGTGCCACCAGCAGAGATAAAAGCTCTGGATACAGGAATGAGCAGTTCTTC
>TRBJ2-3|-|-|TRBV7-9
CASSLAQGQYEDTQYF
TGTGCCAGCAGCTTAGCGCAGGGGCAGTACGAAGATACGCAGTATTTT
>TRBJ2-3|-|-|TRBV20-1
CSAGGTTTDTQYF
TGCAGTGCCGGCGGAACAACCACAGATACGCAGTATTTT
>TRBJ2-7|-|many|TRBV25-1
CASSRLYEQYF
TGTGCCAGCAGTCGTCTATACGAGCAGTACTTC
>TRBJ2-1|-|-|TRBV7-9
CASSISSSQETQFF
TGTGCCAGCAGCATATCCAGTAGCCAAGAGACCCAGTTCTTC